This T cell receptor beta chain is from a study of HIV-infected patients and healthy controls. Findings of the study overall: MAIT alpha-chain CDR3s were frequent in healthy controls, depleted in HIV+. HIV-infected patients and controls differed significantly in mean usage of eight alpha and eight beta V genes.

Whole blood was used without fractionation, so all unsorted peripheral T cells were included. The CDR3 extends over 14 amino acids. The germline V gene encodes CDR1 SGHRS and CDR2 YFSETQ. V lost 2 bases to trimming and J lost 3 bases; unmatched junction nucleotides: 4. Reverse transcription used about 500 ng RNA and constant-region primers for alpha and beta. Separate chain-specific third strand synthesis with multiplexing indices produced the alpha and beta libraries. The cDNA received a 5' RACE adapter containing a random hexamer plus an SP2 sequencing primer site. Each molecule carried a 12-nucleotide identifier made of two joined random hexamers added before amplification. MiXCR was run by TCRdb on the 5' RACE reads, yielding one entry per CDR3 protein. The profile shows around 6,000 distinct CDR3 sequences, under 25% of them singletons. This clonotype is termed medium-sized (0.01 to 0.1%). Its antigen is still unknown.

The sample here was blood, taken before antiretroviral therapy. The rearrangement links TRBV5-1 to TRBJ1-1; TRBD1 matches 7 bases. The clonotype comes from an adult with HIV infection. CDR3 sequence (DNA): TGCGCCAGCAGCTTCGACAGGGCGGACACTGAAGCTTTCTTT. Amino acids: CASSFDRADTEAFF. Full variable domain (remainder filled in from reference TRBV5-1 and TRBJ1-1): KAGVTQTPRYLIKTRGQQVTLSCSPISGHRSVSWYQQTPGQGLQFLFEYFSETQRNKGNFPGRFSGRQFSNSRSEMNVSTLELGDSALYLCASSFDRADTEAFFGQGTRLTVV.